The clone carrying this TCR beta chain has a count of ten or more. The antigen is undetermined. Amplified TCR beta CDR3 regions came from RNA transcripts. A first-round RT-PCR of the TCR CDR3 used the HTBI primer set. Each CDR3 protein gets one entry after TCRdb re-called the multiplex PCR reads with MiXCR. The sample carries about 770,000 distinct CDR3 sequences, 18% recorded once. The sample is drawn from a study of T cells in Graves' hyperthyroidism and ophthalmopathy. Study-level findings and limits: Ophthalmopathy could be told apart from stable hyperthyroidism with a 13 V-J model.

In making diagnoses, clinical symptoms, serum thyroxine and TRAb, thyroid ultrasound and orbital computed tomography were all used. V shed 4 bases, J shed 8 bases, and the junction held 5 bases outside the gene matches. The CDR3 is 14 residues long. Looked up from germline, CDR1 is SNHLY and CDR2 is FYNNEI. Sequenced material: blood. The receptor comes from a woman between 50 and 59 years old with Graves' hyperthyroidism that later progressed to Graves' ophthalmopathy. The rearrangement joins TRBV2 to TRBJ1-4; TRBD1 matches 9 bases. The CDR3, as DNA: TGTGCCAGCAGTGGCCGGGACAGGGAGGAAAAACTGTTTTTT. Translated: CASSGRDREEKLFF.